Below are 27 T cell receptor beta chains sequenced from a single sample in a study of cytomegalovirus exposure and HLA in healthy donors. The PCR employed 60 Vbeta primers together with 13 Jbeta primers. Profiled with immunoSEQ multiplex PCR; TCRdb holds only in-frame clones, not every one. The sample shows over 150,000 clones, roughly 80% of them seen only once. Input material: PBMCs. These receptors were taken from a woman aged 50 to 60 in good health and CMV-seropositive.

The chain has TRBV27 and TRBJ1-5, with 10 positions matching TRBD1. V lost 4 bases to trimming and J lost 1 base; unmatched junction nucleotides: 16. Germline CDR1 is MNHEY and CDR2 is SMNVEV (reference sequence). CDR3 size: 20 residues. DNA for the CDR3: TGTGCCAGCAGTTCCAAACCTGCCGGGACAGGGGCCCTAAGCAATCAGCCCCAGCATTTT. Protein sequence: CASSSKPAGTGALSNQPQHF.

The V gene is TRBV10-2, the J gene TRBJ2-1, with a tentative D call TRBD1 (5 bases). Germline CDR1 is WSHSY and CDR2 is SAAADI. The CDR3 extends over 13 amino acids. V was cut by 7 bases and J by 1 base, with 8 bases left in between. CDR3 bases: TGCGCCAGCACCGACAGATCCTACAATGAGCAGTTCTTC. As protein: CASTDRSYNEQFF.

The rearrangement uses TRBV20-1 and TRBJ1-1; D is unresolved. Per germline, CDR1 DFQATT and CDR2 SNEGSKA (reference sequence). The CDR3 has 9 amino acids. V shed 3 bases and J shed 9 bases, with 5 bases lying between them. The CDR3 DNA reads as TGCAGTGCTAGTACTAAAGCTTTCTTT. It yields the protein CSASTKAFF.

This clone has just a few counts. CDR3 sequence reads: CASSKGPQGEKVLANYGYTF. The CDR3 DNA sequence: TGTGCCAGCAGCAAAGGACCCCAGGGGGAGAAAGTCTTAGCTAACTATGGCTACACCTTC. The J gene is TRBJ1-2, the V gene TRBV21-1; TRBD1 was called by the table and not checked on the DNA. TRBV21-1 is noted as a pseudogene. The CDR3 has 20 residues.

This clone was detected only a few times. The V gene is TRBV11-2, the J gene TRBJ2-5; D is perhaps TRBD2 (5 bases). The CDR3 sequence is 16 residues long. Germline-derived CDR1 and CDR2 are SGHAT and FQNNGV. V lost 1 base to trimming and J lost 3 bases, with 15 bases between them. The CDR3: CASSLAGLGWEETQYF. The CDR3 DNA follows: TGTGCCAGCAGCTTAGCGGGATTGGGGTGGGAAGAGACCCAGTACTTC.

The chain employs TRBV2 and TRBJ1-4; 7 bases are a match to TRBD1. Germline values: CDR1 SNHLY, CDR2 FYNNEI. V dropped 2 bases and J dropped 4; count of bases not matched to a gene: 4. This CDR3 has 15 residues. The CDR3 reads CASSESGQNNEKLFF. DNA for the CDR3: TGTGCCAGCAGTGAATCGGGACAGAATAATGAAAAACTGTTTTTT.

The chain links TRBV10-1 to TRBJ2-7, with a weak D call TRBD2 (6 bases). Germline CDR1 reads WNHNN; CDR2 reads SYGVQD (reference sequence). V was pared by 1 base and J by 3 bases, with 10 bases between. The CDR3 totals 14 residues. As DNA, the CDR3 is TGCGCCAGCAGTGAGTATCCGGGGGACTACGAGCAGTACTTC. It specifies CASSEYPGDYEQYF.

V is TRBV30 and J is TRBJ2-6; unclear D gene. V dropped 0 bases and J dropped 0 bases, with 9 bases sitting between them. Germline-derived CDR1 and CDR2 are GTSNPN and SVGIG (reference sequence). This CDR3 spans 16 amino acids. The CDR3 here is CAWSVPNSSGANVLTF. The CDR3 nucleotides read TGTGCCTGGAGTGTTCCCAACAGCTCTGGGGCCAACGTCCTGACTTTC.

This clone was detected a few times. This rearrangement joins TRBV4-1 to TRBJ2-3, with a tentative D call TRBD2 (7 bases). The CDR3 sequence is 16 residues long. Germline V lookup: CDR1 MGHRA, CDR2 YSYEKL. V lost 0 bases and J 2 bases, leaving 12 bases between the germline ends. In nucleotides, the CDR3 is TGCGCCAGCAGCCAAGATAGAGGGGGGGACACAGATACGCAGTATTTT. The encoded protein is CASSQDRGGDTDTQYF.

The chain recombines TRBV5-5 with TRBJ1-5, with TRBD1 as a possible D gene (6 bases). The CDR3 runs to 13 residues. The germline V gene has CDR1 SGHKS and CDR2 YYEKEE (reference sequence). V lost 1 base and J lost 5, with 7 bases in between. For the CDR3, the DNA is TGTGCCAGCAGCTTGACAGGGCATCAGCCCCAGCATTTT. Its protein is CASSLTGHQPQHF. Filled out from reference TRBV5-5 and TRBJ1-5, the complete variable domain reads DAGVTQSPTHLIKTRGQQVTLRCSPISGHKSVSWYQQVLGQGPQFIFQYYEKEERGRGNFPDRFSARQFPNYSSELNVNALLLGDSALYLCASSLTGHQPQHFGDGTRLSIL.

The chain uses TRBV5-6 and TRBJ2-1, with D maybe TRBD2 (5 bases). V lost 0 bases and J lost 2, with 9 bases in between. Germline CDR1 and CDR2: SGHDT and YYEEEE. This CDR3 comprises 15 residues. The CDR3 loop reads CASSLGGVTYNEQFF. The CDR3 bases are TGTGCCAGCAGCTTGGGGGGAGTCACCTACAATGAGCAGTTCTTC.

The J gene is TRBJ1-1, the V gene TRBV19; D uncertain. This CDR3 is 15 amino acids long. V lost 8 bases to trimming and J lost 1 base, with 17 bases between them. In germline, CDR1 is LNHDA, CDR2 SQIVND (reference sequence). For the CDR3, the DNA is TGTGCCAGTCAGGAGGCAGGCCTACCGAACACTGAAGCTTTCTTT. This sequence encodes CASQEAGLPNTEAFF.

The gene calls are TRBV18 and TRBJ2-7; TRBD2 matches 9 bases. The V and J ends lost 6 bases and 2 bases, in that order; junction bases with no gene match: 5. This CDR3 is built from 14 residues. Germline CDR1 is KGHSH and CDR2 is LQKENI. The CDR3, as DNA: TGTGCCAGCTCGCGCGAGCGGGGGGCCTACGAGCAGTACTTC. Amino acids: CASSRERGAYEQYF.

This chain joins TRBV9 and TRBJ2-1; 12 bases align to TRBD2. The CDR3 runs 15 residues. Unmatched junction bases numbered 9, after V lost 7 bases and J lost 7 bases. Germline V lookup: CDR1 SGDLS, CDR2 YYNGEE. CDR3 sequence (DNA): TGTGCCAGCGATCTAGGACTAGCGGGGCTTAATGAGCAGTTCTTC. It encodes CASDLGLAGLNEQFF. Filled out from reference TRBV9 and TRBJ2-1, the complete variable domain reads DSGVTQTPKHLITATGQRVTLRCSPRSGDLSVYWYQQSLDQGLQFLIQYYNGEERAKGNILERFSAQQFPDLHSELNLSSLELGDSALYFCASDLGLAGLNEQFFGPGTRLTVL.

The rearrangement links TRBV9 to TRBJ1-6; D ambiguous. Trimming took off 0 bases at V and 8 bases at J, with 6 bases between the two ends. Germline loops: CDR1 SGDLS, CDR2 YYNGEE. The CDR3 length is 13 residues. CDR3 DNA sequence: TGTGCCAGCAGCGTAGACGGAGATTCACCCCTCCACTTT. This translates into CASSVDGDSPLHF. Supplemented by reference TRBV9 and TRBJ1-6, the full variable domain reads DSGVTQTPKHLITATGQRVTLRCSPRSGDLSVYWYQQSLDQGLQFLIQYYNGEERAKGNILERFSAQQFPDLHSELNLSSLELGDSALYFCASSVDGDSPLHFGNGTRLTVT.

V and J are TRBV4-1 and TRBJ2-3; D gene ambiguous. The CDR3 totals 16 residues. Germline values: CDR1 MGHRA, CDR2 YSYEKL. The V and J ends lost 4 bases and 4 bases respectively, with 18 bases between them. The CDR3 spells CASSPQNLLTADTQYF. The CDR3 region has the DNA TGCGCCAGCAGCCCTCAAAACCTTCTTACGGCAGATACGCAGTATTTT.

This rearrangement joins TRBV6-1 to TRBJ2-7, with TRBD2 matching 8 bases. Germline V gives CDR1 MNHNS, CDR2 SASEGT. Trimming cost V 6 bases and J 4 bases; bases outside gene matches: 11. The CDR3 loop spans 15 amino acids. The CDR3 DNA sequence: TGTGCCAGCAGGGGTTTAGCGGGGCCGAAGTACGAGCAGTACTTC. Amino acid sequence: CASRGLAGPKYEQYF.

The V call is TRBV6-1, the J call TRBJ1-5, with 11 bases that match TRBD1. The germline V gene has CDR1 MNHNS and CDR2 SASEGT. The junction had 7 bases not matched to a gene; V was cut back by 1 base and J by 2 bases. This CDR3 is built from 18 residues. CDR3: CASSEDGTGGVGNQPQHF. The CDR3 DNA reads as TGTGCCAGCAGTGAAGACGGGACAGGGGGAGTAGGCAATCAGCCCCAGCATTTT.

This clone was counted only a few times. The chain has TRBV9 and TRBJ2-7; a weak D match, TRBD1 (6 bases). The ends were cut back, 6 bases at V and 3 bases at J, with 16 bases in the middle. The V gene's germline CDR1 is SGDLS and CDR2 YYNGEE. This CDR3 has 14 residues. For the CDR3, the DNA is TGTGCCAGCACCGGACAGCGCCTGGGCTACGAGCAGTACTTC. Its protein is CASTGQRLGYEQYF.

V gene TRBV29-1 combines with J gene TRBJ2-5, with unresolved D. Germline CDR1 reads SQVTM; CDR2 reads ANQGSEA. This CDR3 contains 14 residues. V was clipped by 5 bases and J by 2 bases, with 15 bases between them. The CDR3 loop reads CSVTRLRVQETQYF. The CDR3 nucleotides are TGCAGCGTTACCAGACTCCGGGTTCAAGAGACCCAGTACTTC.

The chain recombines TRBV27 with TRBJ1-1; D is ambiguous. The CDR3 runs to 14 residues. Trimming removed 0 bases at V and 3 bases at J, with 8 bases between. Germline CDR1 reads MNHEY; CDR2 reads SMNVEV (reference sequence). This CDR3 is CASSLSRFDTEAFF. The DNA of the CDR3 is TGTGCCAGCAGTTTATCGCGGTTTGACACTGAAGCTTTCTTT.

J is TRBJ1-6 and V is TRBV6-1; D is perhaps TRBD1 (5 bases). The CDR3 consists of 18 residues. Between the trimmed V and J ends, which lost 4 bases and 0 bases, there was a span of 16 bases. CDR1 is MNHNS, CDR2 SASEGT, per germline. This CDR3 reads CASSGTRATSSYNSPLHF. CDR3 coding DNA: TGTGCCAGCAGTGGAACCAGGGCAACAAGCTCCTATAATTCACCCCTCCACTTT.

The chain is built from TRBV9 and TRBJ1-4; tentatively, D is TRBD1 (5 bases). Germline CDR1 SGDLS, CDR2 YYNGEE. The V gene lost 3 bases and the J gene lost 8 bases, with 20 bases spanning the gap. This CDR3 is 16 amino acids long. The CDR3 loop reads CASSGGVWQGGEKLFF. CDR3 nucleotide sequence: TGTGCCAGCAGCGGCGGAGTATGGCAGGGAGGCGAAAAACTGTTTTTT.

This sequence joins TRBV30 and TRBJ1-4; D possibly corresponds to TRBD1 (6 bases). Germline CDR1 reads GTSNPN; CDR2 reads SVGIG (reference sequence). Between the trimmed V and J ends, which lost 3 bases and 8 bases, there was a span of 19 bases. This CDR3 has 15 amino acids. CDR3 bases: TGTGCCTGGAGGCGGCATACAGGGAGGGGGGAAAAACTGTTTTTT. Its protein is CAWRRHTGRGEKLFF.

The V and J genes are TRBV10-3 and TRBJ1-3, with D tentatively TRBD1 (5 bases). The CDR3 is 12 residues long. Trimming stripped 5 bases from V and 4 bases from J, with 6 bases between. Germline V gene sequence: CDR1 ENHRY, CDR2 SYGVKD. This CDR3 reads CAISPGGNTIYF. CDR3 coding DNA: TGTGCCATCAGTCCAGGGGGAAACACCATATATTTT.

CDR3 DNA: TGTGCCAGCAGCGATAGGAAGGACAGGGTGGCTGCCCAAGAGACCCAGTACTTC. Translated, it gives CASSDRKDRVAAQETQYF. This rearrangement joins TRBV9 to TRBJ2-5, with TRBD1 matching 8 bases. The CDR3 runs 18 residues. Germline CDR1 is SGDLS and CDR2 is YYNGEE. V shed 3 bases and J 1 base; nucleotides not matched to a gene: 14.

The J gene is TRBJ2-1, the V gene TRBV4-2, with D possibly being TRBD1 (6 bases). CDR1 is LGHNA, CDR2 YNFKEQ, per germline. Trimming took off 1 base at V and 6 bases at J, with 10 bases between the two ends. The CDR3 totals 14 residues. CDR3 loop: CASSQVGQPNEQFF. CDR3 sequence (DNA): TGTGCCAGCAGCCAAGTCGGACAGCCCAATGAGCAGTTCTTC.